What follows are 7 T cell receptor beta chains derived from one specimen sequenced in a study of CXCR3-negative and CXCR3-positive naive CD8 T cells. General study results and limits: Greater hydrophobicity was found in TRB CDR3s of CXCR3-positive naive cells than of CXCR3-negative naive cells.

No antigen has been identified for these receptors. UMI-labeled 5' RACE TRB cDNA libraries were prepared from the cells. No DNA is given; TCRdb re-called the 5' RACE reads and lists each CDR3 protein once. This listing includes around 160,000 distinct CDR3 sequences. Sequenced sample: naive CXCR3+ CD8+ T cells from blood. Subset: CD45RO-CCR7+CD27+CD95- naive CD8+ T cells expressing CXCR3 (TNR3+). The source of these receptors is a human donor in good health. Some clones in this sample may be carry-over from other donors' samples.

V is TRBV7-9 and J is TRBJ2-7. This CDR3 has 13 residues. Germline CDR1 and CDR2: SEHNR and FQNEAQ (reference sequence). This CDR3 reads CASGIADPYEQYF. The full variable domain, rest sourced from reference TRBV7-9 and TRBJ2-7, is DTGVSQNPRHKITKRGQNVTFRCDPISEHNRLYWYRQTLGQGPEFLTYFQNEAQLEKSRLLSDRFSAERPKGSFSTLEIQRTEQGDSAMYLCASGIADPYEQYFGPGTRLTVT.

CDR3 amino acids: CSVEDAVNTEAFF. V usage is TRBV29-1 and J usage is TRBJ1-1. Germline V CDR1 and CDR2: SQVTM, ANQGSEA. The CDR3 is 13 residues long.

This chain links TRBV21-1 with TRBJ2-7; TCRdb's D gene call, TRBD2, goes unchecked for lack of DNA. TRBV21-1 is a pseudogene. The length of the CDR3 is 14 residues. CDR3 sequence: CATNPLADFYEQYF.

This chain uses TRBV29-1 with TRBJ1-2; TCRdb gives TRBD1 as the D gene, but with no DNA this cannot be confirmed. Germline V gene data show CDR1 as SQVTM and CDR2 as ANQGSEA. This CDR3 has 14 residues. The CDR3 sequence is CSVDGVGGLDGYTF.

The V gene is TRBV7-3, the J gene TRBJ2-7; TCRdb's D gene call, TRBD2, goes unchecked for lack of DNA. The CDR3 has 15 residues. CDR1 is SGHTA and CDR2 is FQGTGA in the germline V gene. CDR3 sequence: CASSLFHGPSYEQYF.

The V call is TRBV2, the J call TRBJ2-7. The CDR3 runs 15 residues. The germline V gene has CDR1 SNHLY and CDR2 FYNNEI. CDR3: CASSEGLDGSYEQYF. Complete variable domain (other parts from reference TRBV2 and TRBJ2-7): EPEVTQTPSHQVTQMGQEVILRCVPISNHLYFYWYRQILGQKVEFLVSFYNNEISEKSEIFDDQFSVERPDGSNFTLKIRSTKLEDSAMYFCASSEGLDGSYEQYFGPGTRLTVT.

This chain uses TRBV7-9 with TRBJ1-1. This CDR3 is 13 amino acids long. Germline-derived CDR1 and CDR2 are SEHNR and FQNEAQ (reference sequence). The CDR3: CASSEGSNTEAFF.